A selection of T cell receptor beta chains follows, all from one sample in a study of response to subunit inactivated influenza vaccine. TCRdb reprocessed the RT-PCR reads with MiXCR, giving one entry per CDR3 protein. The repertoire consists of hundreds of thousands of distinct CDR3 sequences, with 6.5% to 8% occurring once and the leading ten covering 13%. Sequenced here: PBMCs from blood, sampled about 23 months after vaccination. These receptors were collected from a man between 45 and 75 years old who received an inactivated influenza vaccine. CDR3s include the opening cysteine and the closing phenylalanine or tryptophan. The D gene is left open where the match is weak. Size is stated for part of the rows, as once, few or many counts, or as a class when the clone is expanded.

>TRBV7-9|TRBJ2-1|TRBD2|many
TGTGCCAGCAGCCTCGGACTAGCGGACAATGAGCAGTTCTTC
CASSLGLADNEQFF
>TRBV7-8|TRBJ2-1|NA|many
TGTGCCAGCAGCTTAGATGCGTACAATGAGCAGTTCTTC
CASSLDAYNEQFF
>TRBV3-1|TRBJ2-1|NA|many
TGTGCCAGTGGGGGGATAAATGAGCAGTTCTTC
CASGGINEQFF
>TRBV6-5|TRBJ2-7|TRBD2|few
TGTGCCAGCATGTTTGGACTAGCGTCCCCCTACGAGCAGTACTTC
CASMFGLASPYEQYF
>TRBV3-1|TRBJ2-1|TRBD2|NA
TGTGCCAGCAGCACTGAGGTAGCGGGAGGGTACAATGAGCAGTTCTTC
CASSTEVAGGYNEQFF
>TRBV12-3/TRBV12-4|TRBJ2-1|TRBD1|many
TGTGCCAGCAGAGGGGGCTGGGGGCCGCAGATCTACAATGAGCAGTTCTTC
CASRGGWGPQIYNEQFF
>TRBV3-1|TRBJ2-1|TRBD2|few
TGTGCCAGCAGCCACAGTAGCGGGAGGAATGAGCAGTTCTTC
CASSHSSGRNEQFF
>TRBV10-3|TRBJ2-5|NA|many
TGTGCCTGCGGGGCTACCCAAGAGACCCAGTACTTC
CACGATQETQYF
>TRBV7-6|TRBJ2-7|TRBD1|few
TGTGCCAGCAGCAGTGGACAGGGGGCCCTTCATGGGGAGCAGTACTTC
CASSSGQGALHGEQYF
>TRBV12-3/TRBV12-4|TRBJ1-2|TRBD1|NA
TGTGCCAGCAGCCTACAGGGGGCAAACTATGGCTACACCTTC
CASSLQGANYGYTF
>TRBV21-1|TRBJ1-1|NA|NA
TGTGCCAGCAGCAAAGCCTCAGGGTTGAACACTGAAGCTTTCTTT
CASSKASGLNTEAFF
>TRBV5-6|TRBJ2-3|TRBD2|few
TGTGCCAGCAGCCGTGGACTAGCATCAGATACGCAGTATTTT
CASSRGLASDTQYF
>TRBV29-1|TRBJ2-1|NA|NA
TGCAGCGTTGGAGAGGACAGAAGCTCCTACAATGAGCAGTTCTTC
CSVGEDRSSYNEQFF
>TRBV29-1|TRBJ2-2|NA|NA
TGCAGCGTCAGACGCTCTATGGGCAACACCGGGGAGCTGTTTTTT
CSVRRSMGNTGELFF
>TRBV13|TRBJ2-1|TRBD2|NA
TGTGCCAGCAGCTCTCTACTAGCGGGGGGTCCCGCTGAGCAGTTCTTC
CASSSLLAGGPAEQFF
>TRBV5-1|TRBJ2-5|NA|NA
TGCGCCAGCAGCTTGGTGGGGGCCCCCAAAGAGACCCAGTACTTC
CASSLVGAPKETQYF
>TRBV5-1|TRBJ2-7|TRBD1|few
TGCGCCAGCAGTCGCGCGGGACAGGGGATGGACGAGCAGTACTTC
CASSRAGQGMDEQYF
>TRBV6-1|TRBJ2-4|NA|few
TGTGCCAGCAGTGGACTGGGGGATCTAGCCAAAAACATTCAGTACTTC
CASSGLGDLAKNIQYF
>TRBV7-2|TRBJ2-3|TRBD2|many
TGTGCCAGCAGCTTAGCGGCACGGGGGGGCAGCACAGATACGCAGTATTTT
CASSLAARGGSTDTQYF
>TRBV7-2|TRBJ2-6|TRBD2|many
TGTGCCAGCAGCTTATTCACTAGCGCCTCTGGGGCCAACGTCCTGACTTTC
CASSLFTSASGANVLTF
>TRBV7-2|TRBJ2-5|TRBD1|few
TGTGCCAGCACCAACAGGGGCTCTGCGGCCCAGTACTTC
CASTNRGSAAQYF
>TRBV5-1|TRBJ2-4|NA|many
TGCGCCAGCAGCTTGGCCACAGGGAGCACCCAAAACATTCAGTACTTC
CASSLATGSTQNIQYF
>TRBV27|TRBJ1-1|NA|NA
TGTGCCAGCAGTCTTATTCAGGGGCAGGGCACTGAAGCTTTCTTT
CASSLIQGQGTEAFF
>TRBV20-1|TRBJ2-5|NA|few
TGCAGTGCTTTCATCCCAGCGGGCCCCGGGGAGACCCAGTACTTC
CSAFIPAGPGETQYF
>TRBV20-1|TRBJ2-7|NA|NA
TGCAGTACACCTCCGGGACTGTCCTCCTACGAGCAGTACTTC
CSTPPGLSSYEQYF
>TRBV27|TRBJ2-3|NA|many
TGTGCCAGCAGTTTATTAGGTCAGGGGAGCACAGATACGCAGTATTTT
CASSLLGQGSTDTQYF
>TRBV4-3|TRBJ1-6|NA|few
TGCGCCAGCAGCCAAGTTCAGGGCTATAATTCACCCCTCCACTTT
CASSQVQGYNSPLHF
>TRBV20-1|TRBJ1-1|NA|NA
TGCAGTGCTAGAAGGGGAGGGGTGAACACTGAAGCTTTCTTT
CSARRGGVNTEAFF
>TRBV11-1|TRBJ1-1|NA|NA
TGTGCCAGCAGCTTATCTCGACACGTGAACACTGAAGCTTTCTTT
CASSLSRHVNTEAFF
>TRBV10-3|TRBJ2-7|TRBD2|few
TGTGCCATCGGGGAACTGGGACTAGCGGGAGGTTGGGGTACTGAGCAGTACTTC
CAIGELGLAGGWGTEQYF
>TRBV25-1|TRBJ2-7|NA|few
TGTGCCAGCAGTCCCACCGTGACGGGCGAGCAGTACTTC
CASSPTVTGEQYF
>TRBV6-2/TRBV6-3|TRBJ1-1|NA|NA
TGTGCCGGCGGCCGGGGATCCACTGAAGCTTTCTTT
CAGGRGSTEAFF
>TRBV12-3/TRBV12-4|TRBJ2-7|NA|many
TGTGCCAGCAGTTTAGAGGACGGGGCCTACGAGCAGTACTTC
CASSLEDGAYEQYF
>TRBV7-9|TRBJ2-3|NA|NA
TGTGCCAGCAGCGCCGACATTGGCACAGATACGCAGTATTTT
CASSADIGTDTQYF
>TRBV9|TRBJ2-5|TRBD2|NA
TGTGCCAGCAGCGTAGCGGGAGGGCCCCAAGAGACCCAGTACTTC
CASSVAGGPQETQYF
>TRBV12-3/TRBV12-4|TRBJ2-3|NA|many
TGTGCCAGCAGTTTGTGGAGGAGTACGCAGTATTTT
CASSLWRSTQYF
>TRBV27|TRBJ2-2|NA|few
TGTGCCAGCAGGAGGCAGGGGTATGTGAACACCGGGGAGCTGTTTTTT
CASRRQGYVNTGELFF
>TRBV5-5|TRBJ2-3|NA|NA
TGTGCCAGCAGCTTGCCTTTCAGTAACACAGATACGCAGTATTTT
CASSLPFSNTDTQYF
>TRBV20-1|TRBJ2-2|TRBD2|few
TGCAGTGCTAGAGGCCCGGGAGGGGGGACCGGGGAGCTGTTTTTT
CSARGPGGGTGELFF
>TRBV6-1|TRBJ2-1|NA|few
TGTGCCGGCTCACGACGCTCCTACAATGAGCAGTTCTTC
CAGSRRSYNEQFF
>TRBV3-1|TRBJ2-7|TRBD2|NA
TGTGCCAGCAGCCAAGTCCTAGCGGCCATTTACGAGCAGTACTTC
CASSQVLAAIYEQYF
>TRBV7-9|TRBJ2-2|TRBD2|NA
TGTGCCAGCAGCCGGACTAGCGGGAGGATTAACACCGGGGAGCTGTTTTTT
CASSRTSGRINTGELFF
>TRBV9|TRBJ2-2|NA|few
TGTGCCAGCAGCGTAGGGGGAGGGGGCACCGGGGAGCTGTTTTTT
CASSVGGGGTGELFF
>TRBV28|TRBJ2-4|TRBD1|NA
TGTGCCAGCAGCTTGCAGGGGGCTACGACCAAAAACATTCAGTACTTC
CASSLQGATTKNIQYF
>TRBV29-1|TRBJ2-1|NA|many
TGCAGCGTTGGATATCCGGGTCTCAATGAGCAGTTCTTC
CSVGYPGLNEQFF
>TRBV28|TRBJ2-1|TRBD2|few
TGTGCCAGCAAGGACGGGAGGTACTCCGGAGGTGAGCAGTTCTTC
CASKDGRYSGGEQFF
>TRBV5-1|TRBJ2-2|NA|NA
TGCGCCAGCAGGCCAGAAAGCGGGGAGCTGTTTTTT
CASRPESGELFF
>TRBV28|TRBJ1-5|NA|NA
TGTGCCAGCAGTCCCCCGGCCCGGGGTCAGCCCCAGCATTTT
CASSPPARGQPQHF
>TRBV11-3|TRBJ2-3|NA|few
TGTGCCAGCAGCCGCGTCCCAGATACGCAGTATTTT
CASSRVPDTQYF
>TRBV20-1|TRBJ2-3|TRBD2|NA
TGCAGTGCAAGAAGGATGCCTGGGCGGGGGGGCCTAGATACGCAGTATTTT
CSARRMPGRGGLDTQYF
>TRBV11-1|TRBJ2-5|TRBD1|few
TGTGCCAGCAGCAATCCGGGACAGGGGGTTCAAGAGACCCAGTACTTC
CASSNPGQGVQETQYF
>TRBV3-1|TRBJ2-1|TRBD1|NA
TGTGCCAGCAGCCGTGACAGGGTCGTCAATGAGCAGTTCTTC
CASSRDRVVNEQFF